This T cell receptor (beta chain) emerged from a study of T cell responses to AZD1222 COVID-19 vaccine. TCRdb keeps only in-frame clones here, not all; method: immunoSEQ multiplex PCR. Of fewer than 150,000 clones detected, over 75% appear once; the ten largest clones hold approximately 4.5%. Note on this clone: What it binds is unknown.

Study-level results: Of the AZD1222 recipients, only 5 to 7 were seropositive at baseline. Vaccine-related CD4 TCRs covered spike, predominating at 160-218 and 743-854.

The sequencing used peripheral blood, collected on day 0 of AZD1222 vaccination. This receptor was taken from an adult in good health.

The CDR3, as DNA: TGTGCCAGCAGCTCGGACCGGGACAGGGGCGGCAATGAGCAGTTCTTC. Encoded protein: CASSSDRDRGGNEQFF. The genes are TRBV7-3 and TRBJ2-1; 10 bases agree with TRBD1. Losses at the gene ends were 4 bases for V and 6 bases for J; bases not matched to a gene: 9. Germline V lookup: CDR1 SGHTA, CDR2 FQGTGA. The CDR3 extends over 16 amino acids.